This T cell receptor (beta chain) comes out of a study of T-cell reconstitution after alpha-beta-depleted transplantation in children. General study results and limits: Reported findings indicate that, about two months after transplant, alpha-beta T cells came from several hundred expanded clones, which were derived from non-depleted graft cells. Recipient T cells and thymic progenitors that survived were the source of the high TCRbeta diversity seen at day 60 in some patients. After one year, T-cell counts and TCRbeta diversity mostly came from new T cells.

This sample's TCRbeta library carried unique molecular identifier barcodes. TCRdb ran MiXCR on the PCR reads and lists one entry per CDR3 protein. The table records under 400,000 distinct CDR3 sequences, over 20% of them present only once. In regard to this clonotype: Its target is not known.

Trimming shortened V by 2 bases and J by 3 bases, and 6 bases separated the two germline ends. The length of the CDR3 is 13 residues. Sequenced material: PBMCs, mostly from graft donor cells, taken 180 days after TCRalphabeta/CD19-depleted stem cell transplant. The TCR comes from a male patient under 18 who had a stem cell transplant for acute lymphoblastic leukemia, so the T cells may come from the graft donor. The V and J genes are TRBV12-3 or TRBV12-4 and TRBJ2-3; no clear D gene. The CDR3 DNA follows: TGTGCCAGCAGTTTAAGATTAACAGATACGCAGTATTTT. Its protein product is CASSLRLTDTQYF.